Below, 24 T cell receptor beta chains from the same sample are listed, as sequenced in a study of T cell responses to AZD1222 COVID-19 vaccine. Sequencing used immunoSEQ multiplex PCR; TCRdb keeps in-frame clones, though not all of them. Among some 96,000 clones listed, roughly 86% were seen once. This specimen consisted of peripheral blood, obtained on day 0 of MenACWY control vaccination. All receptors derive from an adult in good health.

The chain joins TRBV15 to TRBJ1-1; 7 bases align to TRBD1. Germline CDR1 LNHNV, CDR2 YYDKDF (reference sequence). The CDR3 consists of 16 residues. The junction had 9 bases not matched to a gene; V was cut back by 3 bases and J by 2 bases. The CDR3 DNA reads as TGTGCCACCAGCAGCCCAGAGGGGGCAATTAACACTGAAGCTTTCTTT. Its protein product is CATSSPEGAINTEAFF.

V gene TRBV27 combines with J gene TRBJ1-2; TRBD1 matches at 7 bases. The V gene end was trimmed by 4 bases and the J gene end by 4 bases; junction bases not matched to a gene: 3. Per the germline V gene, CDR1 is MNHEY and CDR2 is SMNVEV (reference sequence). The CDR3 consists of 13 residues. CDR3 nucleotides: TGTGCCAGCAGTTGGGACAGCCGCTATGGCTACACCTTC. Translating it yields CASSWDSRYGYTF.

The chain has TRBV11-2 and TRBJ2-5; no clear D. This CDR3 has 13 residues. The germline CDR1 and CDR2 sequences are SGHAT and FQNNGV. Trimming took 5 bases from V and 2 from J, leaving 9 bases between them. The CDR3 region is CASSPSTQETQYF. The CDR3 nucleotides read TGTGCCAGCAGCCCATCGACTCAAGAGACCCAGTACTTC.

The chain employs TRBV19 and TRBJ1-2; D is unclear. The CDR3 has 13 amino acids. V was cut by 6 bases and J by 8 bases, with 16 bases left in between. Germline CDR1 and CDR2: LNHDA and SQIVND (reference sequence). The CDR3 DNA reads as TGTGCCAGTAGGGGCCGGGGAGGCGAGGGCTACACCTTC. This encodes CASRGRGGEGYTF.

The chain employs TRBV28 and TRBJ2-7; no firm D call. The germline gives CDR1 MDHEN, CDR2 SYDVKM. The CDR3 spans 12 residues. With 6 bases removed from V and 3 bases from J, the gap between germline ends came to 9 bases. Here the CDR3 reads CASSAMGYEQYF. The CDR3 nucleotides read TGTGCCAGCAGCGCCATGGGCTACGAGCAGTACTTC.

This clone was detected only a few times. The J gene is TRBJ1-5, the V gene TRBV2; a weak D match, TRBD1 (6 bases). V shed 7 bases and J shed 4 bases, with 20 bases lying between them. Germline V gene data show CDR1 as SNHLY and CDR2 as FYNNEI. The CDR3 covers 16 residues. This chain's CDR3 is CASTPTGLLRNQPQHF. The CDR3 DNA reads as TGTGCCAGCACTCCGACAGGCTTGCTTCGGAATCAGCCCCAGCATTTT.

The chain carries TRBV27 and TRBJ1-1; 10 bases agree with TRBD1. Trimming removed 4 bases from V and 5 bases from J; junction bases left unmatched: 1. The germline CDR1 and CDR2 sequences are MNHEY and SMNVEV (reference sequence). This CDR3 has 13 residues. CDR3 DNA sequence: TGTGCCAGCAGTTGGACAGGGGGTACTGAAGCTTTCTTT. Encoded protein: CASSWTGGTEAFF.

The V and J genes are TRBV6-2 or TRBV6-3 and TRBJ1-1; maybe TRBD1 (5 bases). The CDR3 contains 14 residues. V gave up 6 bases and J gave up 0 bases, with 11 bases separating them. Germline V gene lookup returns CDR1 MNHEY and CDR2 SVGEGT. As DNA, the CDR3 is TGTGCCAGCAGCCCAGACAGCGTGAACACTGAAGCTTTCTTT. Its translation: CASSPDSVNTEAFF.

The chain uses TRBV20-1 and TRBJ1-2; no firm D call. V shed 3 bases and J shed 6 bases, with 23 bases lying between them. From germline, CDR1 is DFQATT and CDR2 SNEGSKA (reference sequence). This CDR3 spans 16 amino acids. In DNA, the CDR3 is TGCAGTGCTAGTGGGCGGGGTGGAGGGAATAGAAATGGCTACACCTTC. It yields the protein CSASGRGGGNRNGYTF.

This clone was picked up a small number of times. The chain combines TRBV2 with TRBJ1-2, with D perhaps TRBD1 (6 bases). The germline V gene has CDR1 SNHLY and CDR2 FYNNEI. V lost 3 bases and J lost 1, with 9 bases in between. The CDR3 is made up of 14 amino acids. The CDR3 DNA follows: TGTGCCAGCAGTGAGTACAGGGTTAACTATGGCTACACCTTC. It is translated as CASSEYRVNYGYTF.

The rearrangement uses TRBV4-3 and TRBJ1-3; a possible D gene is TRBD1 (6 bases). This CDR3 contains 15 residues. Per germline, CDR1 LGHNA and CDR2 YSLEER. Trimming removed 5 bases from V and 4 bases from J, with 15 bases in between. CDR3 in amino acids: CASSAPPGGGNTIYF. In nucleotides, the CDR3 is TGCGCCAGCAGCGCCCCCCCGGGGGGCGGAAACACCATATATTTT.

The rearrangement uses TRBV19 and TRBJ1-5; 10 bases match TRBD1. There are 14 residues in the CDR3. With 6 bases clipped from V and 4 bases from J, the junction kept 3 bases outside the gene matches. The germline V gene encodes CDR1 LNHDA and CDR2 SQIVND (reference sequence). DNA for the CDR3: TGTGCCAGTAGCGGGACAGGGGATAATCAGCCCCAGCATTTT. It codes for CASSGTGDNQPQHF.

The chain uses TRBV28 and TRBJ1-4; TRBD1 matches at 7 bases. This CDR3 comprises 12 residues. The ends lost 8 bases at V and 11 bases at J; junction bases unmatched: 8. CDR1 is MDHEN and CDR2 is SYDVKM in the germline V gene. The CDR3 coding sequence is TGTGCCAGCGGTCAGGACAGGACGAAACTGTTTTTT. It specifies CASGQDRTKLFF.

The chain employs TRBV5-1 and TRBJ2-3, with TRBD1 as a possible D gene (5 bases). This CDR3 has 14 residues. Trimming took 6 bases from V and 2 from J, leaving 13 bases between them. Germline V CDR1 and CDR2: SGHRS, YFSETQ. This chain's CDR3 is CASKTDRATDTQYF. In DNA form, the CDR3 reads TGCGCCAGCAAGACAGACCGAGCCACAGATACGCAGTATTTT.

This sequence joins TRBV10-3 and TRBJ1-5, with 11 nucleotides matching TRBD1. The CDR3 covers 15 residues. V gave up 6 bases and J gave up 2 bases; unmatched junction bases: 3. The germline V gene has CDR1 ENHRY and CDR2 SYGVKD. The CDR3 spells CAISGTGGGNQPQHF. In DNA form, the CDR3 reads TGTGCCATCAGCGGGACAGGGGGTGGCAATCAGCCCCAGCATTTT.

The genes are TRBV7-9 and TRBJ2-2; D is ambiguous. The V gene lost 4 bases and the J gene lost 4 bases, with 19 bases spanning the gap. Germline V lookup: CDR1 SEHNR, CDR2 FQNEAQ (reference sequence). The length of the CDR3 is 17 residues. The CDR3 region is CASSSTSGRVPTGELFF. Here the CDR3 DNA reads TGTGCCAGCAGCTCGACGTCGGGCCGTGTACCCACCGGGGAGCTGTTTTTT.

The J gene is TRBJ1-5, the V gene TRBV5-8; D unresolved. The V and J ends lost 0 bases and 2 bases respectively, with 6 bases between them. Germline CDR1 SGHTS, CDR2 YDEGEE. CDR3 length: 14 residues. The CDR3 DNA sequence: TGTGCCAGCAGCTTGGAGAGGGGCAATCAGCCCCAGCATTTT. Encoded protein: CASSLERGNQPQHF.

In this sample, this clone turned up a few times. The V gene is TRBV6-4, the J gene TRBJ2-6, with D possibly TRBD2 on 6 matching bases. Germline lookup yields CDR1 MRHNA and CDR2 SNTAGT. V lost 8 bases, J lost 1 base, and 15 bases lay in between. The CDR3 has 16 amino acids. The CDR3 reads CASRGSQGSGANVLTF. The CDR3 DNA is TGTGCCAGCCGGGGGAGTCAGGGTTCTGGGGCCAACGTCCTGACTTTC.

This clone occurred a few times. J is TRBJ1-5 and V is TRBV5-8; TRBD1 aligns across 7 bases. The V and J ends lost 4 bases and 5 bases, in that order; junction bases with no gene match: 15. CDR1 is SGHTS, CDR2 YDEGEE, per germline. This CDR3 is 17 amino acids long. The CDR3 sequence: CASSLLLPGQRDQPQHF. DNA for the CDR3: TGTGCCAGCAGCCTTCTCCTTCCGGGACAGAGAGATCAGCCCCAGCATTTT.

This chain links TRBV11-3 with TRBJ1-1; tentative D call: TRBD1 (5 bases). The CDR3 has 14 amino acids. The germline gives CDR1 SGHNT, CDR2 YENEEA. With 5 bases removed from V and 6 bases from J, the gap between germline ends came to 16 bases. The CDR3: CASSLGLSGAEAFF. The CDR3 nucleotides are TGTGCCAGCAGCCTGGGACTTTCCGGGGCTGAAGCTTTCTTT.

The chain combines TRBV30 with TRBJ2-5; possible D gene TRBD2, 5 bases. CDR1 is GTSNPN and CDR2 is SVGIG in the germline V gene (reference sequence). V lost 4 bases and J lost 5, with 14 bases in between. CDR3 size: 13 residues. The CDR3 spells CAWTEALRETQYF. The CDR3 DNA reads TGTGCCTGGACGGAGGCCCTCCGGGAGACCCAGTACTTC.

CDR3 sequence: CASSQGSGALNTEAFF. The DNA of the CDR3 is TGCGCCAGCAGCCAGGGGTCAGGGGCCCTGAACACTGAAGCTTTCTTT. V gene TRBV4-1 combines with J gene TRBJ1-1; a possible D gene is TRBD1 (6 bases). Trimming removed 3 bases at V and 0 bases at J, with 14 bases between. The CDR3 consists of 16 residues. Germline lookup yields CDR1 MGHRA and CDR2 YSYEKL.

This sequence joins TRBV4-2 and TRBJ2-2, with D unclear. Trimming left V 3 bases short and J 4 bases short, with 6 bases between. This CDR3 has 13 residues. Germline loops: CDR1 LGHNA, CDR2 YNFKEQ. The CDR3 loop reads CASSQQTTGELFF. CDR3 bases: TGTGCCAGCAGCCAGCAAACCACCGGGGAGCTGTTTTTT.

This sequence joins TRBV28 and TRBJ1-2; D unclear. Germline loops: CDR1 MDHEN, CDR2 SYDVKM. This CDR3 contains 14 residues. The ends were cut back, 5 bases at V and 5 bases at J, with 15 bases in the middle. In DNA form, the CDR3 reads TGTGCCAGCAGTGGCGGTGGGGAGGCGTATGGCTACACCTTC. It translates to CASSGGGEAYGYTF.